This TCR beta chain was observed in a study of low-dose radiotherapy and immunotherapy resistance in tumors. Study overall: Across 26 weeks, 13 Gy in total went to Cohort 2, delivered as 1 Gy per fraction every two weeks. Aspirin was taken orally by patients at 300 mg daily for four cycles from cycle 1 day 1.

The CDR3 has 17 amino acids. Germline CDR1 is MDHEN and CDR2 is SYDVKM. V lost 2 bases to trimming and J lost 4 bases; unmatched junction nucleotides: 12. Time point given: after trial treatment. The treatment denotes: LDRT plus nivolumab, ipilimumab, low-dose cyclophosphamide and aspirin (RACIN trial). It was with a constant-region primer and a V-primer adapter that TCRs were amplified over approximately 20 PCR cycles. Amplification (by in vitro transcription) was performed on isolated mRNA. From the reads, TCRdb called clonotypes with MiXCR, one entry per CDR3 protein. The sample records tens of thousands of distinct CDR3 sequences, approximately 35% being singletons.

The sample was PBMCs, taken after low-dose radiotherapy plus immunotherapy. The chain has TRBV28 and TRBJ2-7, with 9 bases that match TRBD1. This receptor was obtained from a male donor with rectosigmoid adenocarcinoma. CDR3 in DNA: TGTGCCAGCAGTTTAGCAGGACAGGGGTTTGGGGCTTACGAGCAGTACTTC. Translating it yields CASSLAGQGFGAYEQYF.